One T cell receptor (beta chain) is described in this entry. The CDR3 length is 15 residues. Trimming stripped 2 bases from V and 2 bases from J, with 11 bases between. Per the germline V gene, CDR1 is SGHRS and CDR2 is YFSETQ. The data belong to a study of cytomegalovirus exposure and HLA in healthy donors. Study context: HLA-typed donors were the source of around 87 million unique TCRs, which an early data release held.

Amplification used 60 Vbeta primers and 13 Jbeta primers. Produced via immunoSEQ multiplex PCR; TCRdb's table is partial and in-frame only. The sample lists roughly 150,000 clones; about three quarters were seen once. The source is a man younger than 35 in good health and CMV-seronegative. This chain links TRBV5-1 with TRBJ2-1, with D unresolved. Material: PBMCs. CDR3 in amino acids: CASSFGAETYNEQFF. In DNA, the CDR3 is TGCGCCAGCAGCTTCGGCGCGGAGACCTACAATGAGCAGTTCTTC.